Shown below are 7 T cell receptor beta chains from a single sample sequenced in a study of response to subunit inactivated influenza vaccine. Using its own MiXCR run on the RT-PCR reads, TCRdb lists one record per CDR3 protein. Among about 500,000 distinct CDR3 sequences, more than 15% were seen once, and the ten largest hold less than 4%. The starting material was CD4+ T cells sorted from PBMCs, obtained roughly 24 months after vaccination. All receptors derive from a man between 50 and 75 years old who received an inactivated influenza vaccine.

This chain links TRBV7-2 with TRBJ2-2; no firm D call. Trimming left V 2 bases short and J 4 bases short, with 14 bases between. Germline V gene data show CDR1 as SGHTA and CDR2 as FQGNSA. CDR3 length: 16 residues. The CDR3: CASSLWAAASTGELFF. The CDR3 nucleotides are TGTGCCAGCAGCTTATGGGCTGCGGCGAGCACCGGGGAGCTGTTTTTT.

This clonotype appeared a few times. The CDR3 is CSARGRGTATIREAFF. The CDR3 DNA sequence: TGCAGTGCTAGAGGAAGGGGGACAGCAACGATCAGGGAAGCTTTCTTT. This chain uses TRBV20-1 with TRBJ1-1, with 7 nucleotides matching TRBD1. Per germline, CDR1 DFQATT and CDR2 SNEGSKA (reference sequence). After removal of 1 base from V and 8 bases from J, the junction contained 16 bases not matched to a gene. The CDR3 consists of 16 residues.

This clonotype was recorded at least ten times. One junction end does not reproduce the germline sequence, and a read error may be involved. The chain combines TRBV11-2 with TRBJ2-5; D uncertain. This CDR3 comprises 11 residues. The V gene's germline CDR1 is SGHAT and CDR2 FQNNGV. CDR3: CASSGSLYPHF. The CDR3 DNA sequence: TGTGCCAGCAGCGGGTCATTATATCCCCACTTC.

This chain links TRBV7-2 with TRBJ2-7; TRBD1 matches at 7 bases. Trimming removed 5 bases from V and 3 bases from J; junction bases left unmatched: 4. Germline CDR1 is SGHTA and CDR2 is FQGNSA. The CDR3 consists of 13 residues. The CDR3 DNA reads as TGTGCCAGCAGCGGGACAGCCTTCTACGAGCAGTACTTC. This translates into CASSGTAFYEQYF.

This clonotype showed up just a few times. This chain uses TRBV5-1 with TRBJ2-3; maybe TRBD1 (5 bases). V was cut by 3 bases and J by 5 bases, with 13 bases left in between. Germline V gene lookup returns CDR1 SGHRS and CDR2 YFSETQ. The CDR3 runs 14 residues. The CDR3 sequence: CASSSQGSLDTQYF. DNA of the CDR3: TGCGCCAGCAGCTCTCAGGGCTCTCTAGATACGCAGTATTTT.

The gene calls are TRBV20-1 and TRBJ2-2, with TRBD1 as a possible D gene (5 bases). Germline-derived CDR1 and CDR2 are DFQATT and SNEGSKA (reference sequence). The V end lost 5 bases, the J end lost 5 bases, and 15 bases lay between the germline ends. The CDR3 loop spans 14 amino acids. The CDR3 DNA reads as TGCAGTGCTTCCCCGGCAGGGCGGACCGGGGAGCTGTTTTTT. Amino acid sequence: CSASPAGRTGELFF.

This clonotype was counted a few times. The chain has TRBV28 and TRBJ1-1; D gene unclear. The V and J ends lost 6 bases and 11 bases respectively, with 13 bases between them. This CDR3 comprises 11 residues. Germline loops: CDR1 MDHEN, CDR2 SYDVKM. Here the CDR3 DNA reads TGTGCCAGCAGATCCATGTGGGATGCTTTCTTT. This gives the protein CASRSMWDAFF.